Below, 26 T cell receptor beta chains from the same sample are listed, as sequenced in a study of read filtering for tumor transcriptome and immune sequencing. This library used roughly 0.4 ug RNA and molecular barcoded adaptors spanning alpha/delta and beta/gamma chains. TCRdb itself ran the reads through MiXCR, one entry per CDR3 protein. The top ten clones hold approximately 11% of a sample with roughly 130,000 distinct CDR3 sequences, approximately 12% of them seen once. Material: a population of CD138-negative cells sorted from bone marrow. The source is a donor aged 40 or older with multiple myeloma.

This clonotype was detected ten times or more. This chain uses TRBV20-1 with TRBJ1-5; no reliable D call. Trimming cost V 0 bases and J 3 bases, with 3 bases left between them. This CDR3 has 12 residues. The germline V gene encodes CDR1 DFQATT and CDR2 SNEGSKA (reference sequence). The CDR3 DNA follows: TGCAGTGCTAGAGACAACAATCAGCCCCAGCATTTT. It encodes CSARDNNQPQHF.

The sample holds many counts of this clonotype. The CDR3 bases are TGTGCCAGCAGTTTATGGGCAGCGGGACTGGCCAAAAACATTCAGTACTTC. Amino acids: CASSLWAAGLAKNIQYF. The J gene is TRBJ2-4, the V gene TRBV28; 7 nucleotides match TRBD2. Germline V CDR1 and CDR2: MDHEN, SYDVKM. J lost 1 base, V lost 0 bases, and 6 bases had no gene match. This CDR3 has 17 residues.

The sample holds many counts of this clonotype. The gene calls are TRBV7-4 and TRBJ1-5, with 9 bases aligning to TRBD1. This CDR3 comprises 15 residues. J lost 5 bases, V lost 5 bases, and 7 bases had no gene match. In germline, CDR1 is SGHVT, CDR2 SQSDAQ. CDR3 protein: CASSPRDRAHQPQHF. The CDR3 coding sequence is TGTGCCAGCAGCCCCCGGGACAGGGCACATCAGCCCCAGCATTTT. Together with reference TRBV7-4 and TRBJ1-5, the CDR3 gives the full variable domain: GAGVSQSPRYKVAKRGRDVALRCDSISGHVTLYWYRQTLGQGSEVLTYSQSDAQRDKSGRPSGRFSAERPERSVSTLKIQRTEQGDSAVYLCASSPRDRAHQPQHFGDGTRLSIL.

This clonotype was seen at least ten times. The genes are TRBV20-1 and TRBJ1-1, with D perhaps TRBD1 (6 bases). This CDR3 has 11 amino acids. Per germline, CDR1 DFQATT and CDR2 SNEGSKA (reference sequence). The V end lost 6 bases, the J end lost 7 bases, and 12 bases lay between the germline ends. CDR3: CSAHSDSEAFF. CDR3 coding DNA: TGCAGTGCACACTCGGACAGTGAAGCTTTCTTT.

This clonotype was seen at least ten times. The CDR3 loop is CASSETAQGAAFF. Written as DNA, the CDR3 is TGTGCCAGCAGTGAAACGGCCCAGGGGGCAGCTTTCTTT. The J gene is TRBJ1-1, the V gene TRBV6-4; 8 bases agree with TRBD1. V lost 3 bases, J lost 10 bases, and 7 bases stayed unmatched. Germline V gene sequence: CDR1 MRHNA, CDR2 SNTAGT. The CDR3 loop spans 13 amino acids.

Concerning this clonotype itself: Being one base from a much bigger clone, this may be a read error. The chain has TRBV10-2 and TRBJ2-3; weak D call: TRBD2 (5 bases). CDR3 length: 14 residues. Germline lookup yields CDR1 WSHSY and CDR2 SAAADI. V was cut by 7 bases and J by 4 bases, with 15 bases left in between. CDR3 region: CASKSAASSDTQYF. Written as DNA, the CDR3 is TGCGCCAGCAAAAGCGCCGCTAGCTCAGATACGCAGTATTTT.

This clonotype was seen ten or more times. V gene TRBV24-1 combines with J gene TRBJ2-1; 7 nucleotides agree with TRBD2. This CDR3 is 13 amino acids long. The V gene end was trimmed by 7 bases and the J gene end by 6 bases; junction bases not matched to a gene: 5. Germline values: CDR1 KGHDR, CDR2 SFDVKD. CDR3 bases: TGTGCCACCAGGACTAGCATAGGCAATGAGCAGTTCTTC. The encoded protein is CATRTSIGNEQFF.

A word on this clonotype: A read error is possible here, since a much larger clone lies one base away. This chain connects TRBV18 to TRBJ1-5, with D unresolved. There are 16 residues in the CDR3. The germline V gene has CDR1 KGHSH and CDR2 LQKENI. As DNA, the CDR3 is TGTGCCAGCTCACCTATAGGACGCCCTAGCAATCAGCCCCGGCATTTT. This codes for CASSPIGRPSNQPRHF.

This clonotype appeared many times. This sequence joins TRBV20-1 and TRBJ1-1; weak D call: TRBD1 (5 bases). Trimming pared 5 bases from V and 0 bases from J, leaving 7 bases between. The V gene's germline CDR1 is DFQATT and CDR2 SNEGSKA (reference sequence). This CDR3 contains 12 residues. The CDR3 sequence: CSAGTLNTEAFF. CDR3 sequence (DNA): TGCAGTGCTGGGACTCTGAACACTGAAGCTTTCTTT.

This clonotype was observed many times. The chain joins TRBV5-4 to TRBJ2-1, with a possible D match to TRBD2 (6 bases). Trimming stripped 3 bases from V and 8 bases from J, with 15 bases between. The CDR3 is made up of 14 amino acids. Germline CDR1 and CDR2: SGHNT and YYREEE (reference sequence). CDR3 sequence reads: CASSSGRGLDEQFF. CDR3 coding DNA: TGTGCCAGCAGCTCCGGACGGGGACTGGATGAGCAGTTCTTC.

This clonotype was detected many times. The chain links TRBV29-1 to TRBJ1-1; unclear D gene. Between the trimmed V and J ends, which lost 3 bases and 0 bases, there was a span of 8 bases. This CDR3 is built from 13 residues. Germline CDR1 and CDR2: SQVTM and ANQGSEA. This chain's CDR3 is CSVEEGVNTEAFF. CDR3 coding DNA: TGCAGCGTTGAGGAGGGCGTGAACACTGAAGCTTTCTTT.

This rearrangement joins TRBV20-1 to TRBJ1-5, with D unresolved. The CDR3 sequence is 14 residues long. Per the germline V gene, CDR1 is DFQATT and CDR2 is SNEGSKA (reference sequence). Trimming removed 5 bases at V and 4 bases at J, with 15 bases between. The DNA of the CDR3 is TGCAGTGCTCGCCCCACCGGACGGAATCAGCCCCAGCATTTT. Protein: CSARPTGRNQPQHF.

This clonotype was seen many times. The chain employs TRBV11-1 and TRBJ2-5; D not certain. This CDR3 region has 12 residues. Germline CDR1 reads SGHAT; CDR2 reads FQDESV (reference sequence). V was trimmed by 5 bases and J by 2 bases, leaving 6 bases between them. The CDR3 nucleotides are TGTGCCAGCAGCGATCTACAAGAGACCCAGTACTTC. Amino acids: CASSDLQETQYF.

About this clonotype itself: This may arise from a read error, as a much more abundant clone is one base away. CDR3 loop: CAGSPPSRQETQYF. CDR3 nucleotides: TGTGCCGGCAGCCCCCCCTCTAGACAAGAGACCCAGTACTTC. The chain has TRBV7-9 and TRBJ2-5; D gene unclear. The V gene's germline CDR1 is SEHNR and CDR2 FQNEAQ (reference sequence). The CDR3 totals 14 residues.

The table lists this clonotype with many counts. The genes are TRBV29-1 and TRBJ2-1, with TRBD1 matching over 10 bases. This CDR3 spans 12 amino acids. The germline gives CDR1 SQVTM, CDR2 ANQGSEA. V shed 4 bases, J shed 9 bases, and the junction held 3 bases outside the gene matches. This CDR3 is CSVVGTGVEQFF. CDR3 nucleotides: TGCAGCGTTGTGGGGACAGGGGTTGAGCAGTTCTTC.

Remarks on this clonotype: A much larger clone sits a single nucleotide away, making a read error possible. The CDR3 sequence: CSAGQGAQAPGQFF. CDR3 sequence (DNA): TGCAGTGCCGGACAGGGGGCGCAGGCTCCTGGGCAGTTCTTC. This chain joins TRBV20-1 and TRBJ2-1; 11 bases map to TRBD1. Germline CDR1 and CDR2: DFQATT and SNEGSKA (reference sequence). The CDR3 has 14 amino acids. The trim removed 6 bases at V and 12 bases at J, leaving 13 bases unmatched.

This clonotype appeared many times. V usage is TRBV3-1 and J usage is TRBJ2-5; D gene ambiguous. Germline V CDR1 and CDR2: LGHDT, YNNKEL (reference sequence). The CDR3 runs 13 residues. The germline V and J ends were trimmed by 1 base and 3 bases, with 6 bases remaining between them. In nucleotides, the CDR3 is TGTGCCAGCAGCCAAGTCGGAAAAGAGACCCAGTACTTC. Encoded protein: CASSQVGKETQYF.

This clonotype was seen at least ten times. This rearrangement joins TRBV7-2 to TRBJ2-1; D is tentatively TRBD1 or TRBD2 (5 bases each). There are 15 residues in the CDR3. Trimming left V 5 bases short and J 3 bases short, with 14 bases between. The germline V gene encodes CDR1 SGHTA and CDR2 FQGNSA. The CDR3 here is CASSRDSGGYNEQFF. CDR3 DNA sequence: TGTGCCAGCAGCCGCGACAGCGGAGGCTACAATGAGCAGTTCTTC.

This clonotype showed up many times. V and J are TRBV20-1 and TRBJ2-7; TRBD2 aligns across 8 bases. There are 13 residues in the CDR3. The V gene's germline CDR1 is DFQATT and CDR2 SNEGSKA (reference sequence). Germline trimming cut 6 bases from V and 6 bases from J; bases unmatched to any gene: 10. CDR3 residues: CSAVPGLVFEQYF. The CDR3 region has the DNA TGCAGTGCGGTACCGGGACTAGTTTTCGAGCAGTACTTC.

As regards this clonotype: A much larger clone lies one base from this, so it may be a read error. This chain links TRBV20-1 with TRBJ2-7, with D perhaps matching TRBD2 (5 bases). Per the germline V gene, CDR1 is DFQATT and CDR2 is SNEGSKA (reference sequence). CDR3 length equals 14 residues. DNA of the CDR3: TGCAGTACTAGAGATGCCAGGAGCTCCTACGAGCAGTACTTC. Its translation: CSTRDARSSYEQYF.

This clonotype was seen ten or more times. The chain carries TRBV29-1 and TRBJ1-1; D remains ambiguous. CDR3 length: 12 amino acids. Trimming left V 6 bases short and J 0 bases short, with 8 bases between. From germline, CDR1 is SQVTM and CDR2 ANQGSEA. CDR3 bases: TGCAGCGTGGACCGCATGAACACTGAAGCTTTCTTT. Protein: CSVDRMNTEAFF.

This clonotype was observed many times. The chain uses TRBV29-1 and TRBJ2-1; D unresolved. The CDR3 spans 12 residues. In germline, CDR1 is SQVTM, CDR2 ANQGSEA. Trimming removed 4 bases from V and 0 bases from J, with 4 bases in between. CDR3 residues: CSVVTSYNEQFF. In nucleotides, the CDR3 is TGCAGCGTTGTGACCTCCTACAATGAGCAGTTCTTC.

The table lists this clonotype with many counts. This rearrangement joins TRBV6-5 to TRBJ2-1; TRBD1 matches at 8 bases. V dropped 4 bases and J dropped 8; count of bases not matched to a gene: 10. Germline CDR1 and CDR2: MNHEY and SVGAGI. The CDR3 extends over 15 amino acids. CDR3 in DNA: TGTGCCAGCAGTTCCCCCCGGACAGGGCGCGATGAGCAGTTCTTC. Amino acids: CASSSPRTGRDEQFF.

Concerning this clonotype itself: A single base separates this from a much larger clone, so it may be a read error. The chain employs TRBV11-2 and TRBJ2-2; a possible D gene is TRBD2 (6 bases). From germline, CDR1 is SGHAT and CDR2 FQNNGV. This CDR3 contains 13 residues. This CDR3 reads CASRIHDTGGLFF. The CDR3 DNA is TGTGCCAGCAGAATTCACGATACCGGGGGGCTGTTTTTT. Together with reference TRBV11-2 and TRBJ2-2, the CDR3 gives the full variable domain: EAGVAQSPRYKIIEKRQSVAFWCNPISGHATLYWYQQILGQGPKLLIQFQNNGVVDDSQLPKDRFSAERLKGVDSTLKIQPAKLEDSAVYLCASRIHDTGGLFFGEGSRLTVL.

Ten or more counts support this clonotype. The CDR3 coding sequence is TGCGCCAGCAGCCAGATGACTCAGGGCCAAAATGAAAAACTGTTTTTT. This codes for CASSQMTQGQNEKLFF. The V and J genes are TRBV5-1 and TRBJ1-4; the D gene is possibly TRBD1 (5 bases). CDR1 is SGHRS and CDR2 is YFSETQ in the germline V gene. V was shortened by 4 bases and J by 5 bases, with 18 bases between the two germline ends. The CDR3 runs to 16 residues.

This clonotype was detected many times. V and J are TRBV5-1 and TRBJ2-5, with 9 positions matching TRBD2. The CDR3 has 14 residues. Germline CDR1 and CDR2: SGHRS and YFSETQ. J gave up 5 bases and V 2 bases, and 4 bases lay outside the gene matches. CDR3 residues: CASSLGTSMETQYF. In DNA form, the CDR3 reads TGCGCCAGCAGCTTAGGGACTAGCATGGAGACCCAGTACTTC.